The clone carrying this T cell receptor (beta chain) has just a few counts. What it binds is not known. This sample is drawn from a study of identical twins. Whole-study findings and limits: In drawing conclusions, the study used cross-sectional statistical analysis and did not follow the same donors. There was an excess of low generation probability in the out-of-frame alpha sequences that twins shared. Invariant MAIT and iNKT cells may have partly biased zero-insertion analyses. Insertions were reduced in abundant cord blood beta clonotypes but not in memory repertoires.

TCRdb re-called the 5' RACE reads with MiXCR, one entry per CDR3 protein. The table has 200,000 to 300,000 distinct CDR3 sequences, approximately 11% seen once; the top ten hold 3.5% to 5%. After removal of 6 bases from V and 6 bases from J, the junction contained 9 bases not matched to a gene. Germline V gene sequence: CDR1 MNHEY, CDR2 SVGEGT. The CDR3 spans 14 residues. This sample also belongs to another study, concerning yellow fever vaccine responses in identical twins.

Sequenced material: memory (CD45RO+) T cells sorted from blood. This TCR was recovered from a woman aged 18 to 35 in good health. The chain couples TRBV6-2 or TRBV6-3 to TRBJ1-2; 8 nucleotides line up with TRBD1. The CDR3 is CASRRTGGIDGYTF. For the CDR3, the DNA is TGTGCCAGCAGACGTACAGGGGGAATCGATGGCTACACCTTC.